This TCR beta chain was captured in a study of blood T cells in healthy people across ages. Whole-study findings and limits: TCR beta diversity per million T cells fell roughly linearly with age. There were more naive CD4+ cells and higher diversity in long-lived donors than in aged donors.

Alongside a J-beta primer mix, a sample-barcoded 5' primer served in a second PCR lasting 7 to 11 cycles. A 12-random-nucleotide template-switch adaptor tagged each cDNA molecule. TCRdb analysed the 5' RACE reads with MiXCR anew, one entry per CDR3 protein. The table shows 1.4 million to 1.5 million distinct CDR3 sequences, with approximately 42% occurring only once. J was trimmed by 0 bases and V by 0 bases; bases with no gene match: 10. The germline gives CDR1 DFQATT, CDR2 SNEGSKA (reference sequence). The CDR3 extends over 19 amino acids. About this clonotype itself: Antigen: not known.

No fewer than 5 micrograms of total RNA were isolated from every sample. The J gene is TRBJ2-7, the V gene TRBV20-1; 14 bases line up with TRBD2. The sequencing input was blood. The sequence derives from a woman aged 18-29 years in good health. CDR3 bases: TGCAGTGCTAGAGATCTTGGGATGGGACTAGCGGGGGACTCCTACGAGCAGTACTTC. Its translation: CSARDLGMGLAGDSYEQYF.